Shown below are 29 T cell receptor beta chains from a single sample sequenced in a study of T cell responses to AZD1222 COVID-19 vaccine. TCRdb's table, derived via immunoSEQ multiplex PCR, lists solely in-frame clones and lacks some. Of some 120,000 clones in the sample, 90% are singletons; the top ten hold around 7.2%. The sample was peripheral blood, taken on day 0 of AZD1222 vaccination. The receptor set was obtained from an adult in good health.

The rearrangement links TRBV9 to TRBJ2-3, with D uncertain. This CDR3 region has 14 residues. Germline CDR1 is SGDLS and CDR2 is YYNGEE. V lost 1 base and J lost 4, with 10 bases in between. This chain's CDR3 is CASSVRQASDTQYF. In DNA, the CDR3 is TGTGCCAGCAGCGTAAGGCAGGCCTCAGATACGCAGTATTTT.

This chain's CDR3 is CSVGLSGTGETQYF. CDR3 coding DNA: TGCAGCGTTGGACTTAGCGGGACTGGAGAGACCCAGTACTTC. The rearrangement links TRBV29-1 to TRBJ2-5; 8 bases fit TRBD2. This CDR3 comprises 14 residues. Germline V gives CDR1 SQVTM, CDR2 ANQGSEA. The junction had 8 bases not matched to a gene; V was cut back by 4 bases and J by 4 bases.

This chain links TRBV24-1 with TRBJ2-7; 11 positions agree with TRBD1. CDR1 is KGHDR and CDR2 is SFDVKD in the germline V gene. V shed 7 bases and J 6 bases; nucleotides not matched to a gene: 7. This CDR3 comprises 14 residues. CDR3 sequence: CATRGTGGESEQYF. DNA of the CDR3: TGTGCCACCAGAGGGACAGGGGGGGAAAGCGAGCAGTACTTC.

This clone was picked up one time. The rearrangement joins TRBV19 to TRBJ2-1; no clear D gene. V was clipped by 4 bases and J by 7 bases, with 14 bases between them. Germline CDR1 and CDR2: LNHDA and SQIVND (reference sequence). The CDR3 is made up of 14 amino acids. The DNA of the CDR3 is TGTGCCAGTAGTACCGCACCCGGAGTGAATGAGCAGTTCTTC. The encoded protein is CASSTAPGVNEQFF.

CDR3 sequence reads: CSASEPSGSSEQYF. The CDR3 region has the DNA TGCAGTGCTAGTGAGCCTAGCGGGAGTAGTGAGCAGTACTTC. This rearrangement joins TRBV20-1 to TRBJ2-7; 10 nucleotides match TRBD2. CDR1 and CDR2 (germline): DFQATT, SNEGSKA (reference sequence). Trimming removed 3 bases from V and 7 bases from J; junction bases left unmatched: 9. CDR3 length equals 14 residues.

The chain recombines TRBV10-3 with TRBJ2-7, with D possibly being TRBD2 (6 bases). The CDR3 is 16 amino acids. Germline CDR1 is ENHRY and CDR2 is SYGVKD. Between the trimmed V and J ends, which lost 0 bases and 2 bases, there was a span of 14 bases. Here the CDR3 DNA reads TGTGCCATCAGTGAGTCGCCGACTAGGGTGGCCTACGAGCAGTACTTC. Protein sequence: CAISESPTRVAYEQYF.

The J gene is TRBJ2-2, the V gene TRBV18, with 7 bases aligning to TRBD2. CDR1 and CDR2 from the germline V gene are KGHSH and LQKENI. V gave up 6 bases and J gave up 7 bases; unmatched junction bases: 23. The CDR3 is made up of 19 amino acids. CDR3 in amino acids: CASSPSSPGLLSQGGELFF. CDR3 DNA: TGTGCCAGCTCGCCCTCCTCTCCGGGACTACTAAGTCAGGGCGGGGAGCTGTTTTTT.

The V and J genes are TRBV3-1 (or the pseudogene TRBV3-2) and TRBJ1-2; D is possibly TRBD1 (6 bases). Trimming removed 4 bases at V and 2 bases at J, with 17 bases between. Germline CDR1 is LGHDT and CDR2 is YNNKEL (reference sequence). The CDR3 consists of 16 residues. CDR3 amino acids: CASSLGGGAVNYGYTF. CDR3 in DNA: TGTGCCAGCAGCCTCGGTGGGGGGGCGGTGAACTATGGCTACACCTTC.

The chain carries TRBV4-3 and TRBJ1-2; tentatively, D is TRBD1 (5 bases). This CDR3 is built from 13 residues. V was shortened by 4 bases and J by 2 bases, with 8 bases between the two germline ends. Germline assignment: CDR1 LGHNA and CDR2 YSLEER. For the CDR3, the DNA is TGCGCCAGCAGCCCGGGACGGAACTATGGCTACACCTTC. This translates into CASSPGRNYGYTF.

The rearrangement links TRBV29-1 to TRBJ2-3; unclear D gene. The ends were cut back, 6 bases at V and 8 bases at J, with 18 bases in the middle. The germline V gene has CDR1 SQVTM and CDR2 ANQGSEA. This CDR3 is 13 amino acids long. The CDR3 is CSVESRSTGTQYF. Written as DNA, the CDR3 is TGCAGCGTCGAAAGCAGGAGCACTGGTACGCAGTATTTT.

The chain recombines TRBV6-2 or TRBV6-3 with TRBJ2-1; D is ambiguous. This CDR3 is 13 amino acids long. Trimming cost V 6 bases and J 9 bases, with 15 bases left between them. CDR1 is MNHEY and CDR2 is SVGEGT in the germline V gene. CDR3 nucleotide sequence: TGTGCCAGCAGGCCTTCTAGTGCCAGTGAGCAGTTCTTC. Protein product: CASRPSSASEQFF.

The chain links TRBV19 to TRBJ2-2; D might be TRBD1 (5 bases). Germline CDR1 is LNHDA and CDR2 is SQIVND (reference sequence). V lost 0 bases and J 3 bases, leaving 14 bases between the germline ends. The CDR3 runs to 17 residues. For the CDR3, the DNA is TGTGCCAGTAGTATAGATCAGGGTAGGGCATACACCGGGGAGCTGTTTTTT. Its protein is CASSIDQGRAYTGELFF.

This chain uses TRBV11-2 with TRBJ1-1; D unresolved. The CDR3 runs 14 residues. V lost 2 bases and J 7 bases, leaving 14 bases between the germline ends. CDR1 is SGHAT and CDR2 is FQNNGV in the germline V gene. The DNA of the CDR3 is TGTGCCAGCAGCTTATCCGGCCAGGAAGGTGAAGCTTTCTTT. Translation: CASSLSGQEGEAFF.

The chain recombines TRBV28 with TRBJ1-4, with 7 positions matching TRBD1. The germline CDR1 and CDR2 sequences are MDHEN and SYDVKM. V shed 4 bases and J 8 bases; nucleotides not matched to a gene: 10. The CDR3 sequence is 15 residues long. CDR3 loop: CASSSPQGMGEKLFF. Here the CDR3 DNA reads TGTGCCAGCAGTTCCCCACAGGGGATGGGCGAAAAACTGTTTTTT.

The CDR3 sequence: CASSLVSDSYNEQFF. CDR3 coding DNA: TGCGCCAGCAGCTTGGTTTCAGACTCCTACAATGAGCAGTTCTTC. The chain employs TRBV5-1 and TRBJ2-1; D unclear. The V and J ends lost 0 bases and 0 bases respectively, with 7 bases between them. The CDR3 contains 15 residues. From germline, CDR1 is SGHRS and CDR2 YFSETQ. Drawing the rest from reference TRBV5-1 and TRBJ2-1, the complete variable domain is KAGVTQTPRYLIKTRGQQVTLSCSPISGHRSVSWYQQTPGQGLQFLFEYFSETQRNKGNFPGRFSGRQFSNSRSEMNVSTLELGDSALYLCASSLVSDSYNEQFFGPGTRLTVL.

Only one count was recorded for this clone. The chain is built from TRBV19 and TRBJ1-4, with TRBD1 matching 9 bases. Germline lookup yields CDR1 LNHDA and CDR2 SQIVND (reference sequence). Trimming cost V 6 bases and J 8 bases; bases outside gene matches: 10. This CDR3 is 15 amino acids long. CDR3 bases: TGTGCCAGTAGCCCCATCGGGACAGGGTACGAAAAACTGTTTTTT. Its protein product is CASSPIGTGYEKLFF.

This clone was recorded once. The rearrangement links TRBV21-1 to TRBJ1-1. TRBV21-1 corresponds to a pseudogene. This CDR3 comprises 15 residues. The CDR3 nucleotides are TGTGCCAGCAGCAAGGGTGAGGGCCAGAACACTGAAGCTTTCTTT. Its protein product is CASSKGEGQNTEAFF.

Remarks on this clone: The junction departs from germline at one end; a sequencing error may be responsible. The chain is built from TRBV7-7 and TRBJ2-2; no definite D call. This CDR3 is built from 14 residues. Germline-derived CDR1 and CDR2 are SSHAT and FNYEAQ (reference sequence). CDR3 protein: CASRSARDTGELFF. As DNA, the CDR3 is TGTGCTAGCAGGTCTGCTAGGGATACCGGGGAGCTGTTTTTT.

The rearrangement joins TRBV7-9 to TRBJ2-3; the D call may be TRBD1 or TRBD2 (5 bases each). The CDR3 runs 13 residues. Trimming cost V 5 bases and J 1 base, with 7 bases left between them. Germline assignment: CDR1 SEHNR and CDR2 FQNEAQ (reference sequence). CDR3 protein: CASSGTGTDTQYF. In DNA form, the CDR3 reads TGTGCCAGCAGCGGGACCGGCACAGATACGCAGTATTTT.

The chain joins TRBV7-3 to TRBJ2-2; D perhaps matches TRBD1 (5 bases). This CDR3 is 16 amino acids long. The V gene lost 2 bases and the J gene lost 0 bases, with 10 bases spanning the gap. Germline V gene lookup returns CDR1 SGHTA and CDR2 FQGTGA. The CDR3 bases are TGTGCCAGCAGCTTACAGGGCAGGCCGAACACCGGGGAGCTGTTTTTT. It is translated as CASSLQGRPNTGELFF.

The chain uses TRBV30 and TRBJ2-3; D is perhaps TRBD2 (5 bases). The CDR3 sequence is 15 residues long. V was pared by 1 base and J by 0 bases, with 11 bases between. Germline V lookup: CDR1 GTSNPN, CDR2 SVGIG (reference sequence). The CDR3 region is CAWSDYGISTDTQYF. For the CDR3, the DNA is TGTGCCTGGAGTGATTACGGGATAAGCACAGATACGCAGTATTTT.

This clone was detected once. This chain joins TRBV11-2 and TRBJ2-1; D gene uncertain. The length of the CDR3 is 11 residues. The germline V gene has CDR1 SGHAT and CDR2 FQNNGV. Trimming took off 2 bases at V and 7 bases at J, with 3 bases between the two ends. CDR3 sequence: CASSLLNEQFF. For the CDR3, the DNA is TGTGCCAGCAGCTTATTGAATGAGCAGTTCTTC.

This chain links TRBV19 with TRBJ2-6; tentative D call: TRBD1 (5 bases). The CDR3 runs 14 residues. Per germline, CDR1 LNHDA and CDR2 SQIVND (reference sequence). Between the trimmed V and J ends, which lost 6 bases and 0 bases, there was a span of 6 bases. This CDR3 is CASSQGSGANVLTF. In DNA, the CDR3 is TGTGCCAGTAGCCAGGGCTCTGGGGCCAACGTCCTGACTTTC.

This clone has a single count. V is TRBV2 and J is TRBJ2-7; TRBD2 agrees at 7 bases. Per germline, CDR1 SNHLY and CDR2 FYNNEI. Trimming removed 4 bases from V and 4 bases from J; junction bases left unmatched: 13. The CDR3 has 16 residues. The CDR3 spells CASSVGDFGRDYEQYF. CDR3 coding DNA: TGTGCCAGCAGTGTCGGGGATTTTGGGAGGGATTACGAGCAGTACTTC.

CDR3 region: CASRGGVSANEGGYTF. DNA of the CDR3: TGTGCCAGCAGAGGTGGGGTCTCCGCTAATGAGGGAGGCTACACCTTC. The V and J genes are TRBV9 and TRBJ1-2; no reliable D call. Per germline, CDR1 SGDLS and CDR2 YYNGEE. The CDR3 runs 16 residues. V lost 5 bases and J 8 bases, leaving 25 bases between the germline ends.

The chain uses TRBV2 and TRBJ1-3, with D hard to call. This CDR3 comprises 14 residues. V lost 7 bases to trimming and J lost 0 bases, with 10 bases between them. The germline V gene encodes CDR1 SNHLY and CDR2 FYNNEI. In DNA form, the CDR3 reads TGTGCCAGCATAGGGCAGCCCTCTGGAAACACCATATATTTT. It specifies CASIGQPSGNTIYF.

This clone was seen a few times. This sequence joins TRBV6-5 and TRBJ2-2; no reliable D call. The ends were cut back, 3 bases at V and 3 bases at J, with 8 bases in the middle. Per germline, CDR1 MNHEY and CDR2 SVGAGI. The CDR3 loop spans 14 amino acids. This chain's CDR3 is CASSYVWHTGELFF. CDR3 nucleotide sequence: TGTGCCAGCAGTTATGTCTGGCACACCGGGGAGCTGTTTTTT.

V is TRBV10-3 and J is TRBJ1-2; D gene uncertain. The CDR3 spans 15 residues. The germline CDR1 and CDR2 sequences are ENHRY and SYGVKD. Trimming removed 3 bases from V and 2 bases from J, with 13 bases in between. The CDR3 loop is CAISDGIGVNYGYTF. CDR3 DNA sequence: TGTGCCATCAGTGACGGCATCGGGGTGAACTATGGCTACACCTTC.

This sequence joins TRBV28 and TRBJ1-5, with 7 bases lining up with TRBD1. CDR3 length: 15 amino acids. With 4 bases clipped from V and 4 bases from J, the junction kept 7 bases outside the gene matches. Germline V gene lookup returns CDR1 MDHEN and CDR2 SYDVKM. The DNA of the CDR3 is TGTGCCAGCAGTTCTTGGACAGGAGTTAATCAGCCCCAGCATTTT. The encoded protein is CASSSWTGVNQPQHF.